This T cell receptor (beta chain) was recovered during a study of blood T cell repertoires in COVID-19. Study at large: The cDNA or gDNA used as material had been derived from T cells, B-cell-depleted T cells, or PBMCs.

In the study's own analysis: How many nucleated cells were present was estimated from reference gene primer amplification. The method was immunoSEQ multiplex PCR; TCRdb's version includes in-frame clones alone and lacks a portion of them. V, J and clone size are those of that table, while D and trimming were read from the DNA. The table lists about 130,000 clones, 75% to 90% of them singletons. CDR1 is MNHEY and CDR2 is SMNVEV in the germline V gene (reference sequence). The CDR3 consists of 13 residues. Unmatched junction bases numbered 7, after V lost 8 bases and J lost 5 bases. The Seattle patients, enrolled during active infection, were followed longitudinally. This clone has a single count.

This rearrangement joins TRBV27 to TRBJ2-3; TRBD1 aligns across 7 bases. The origin of this receptor is an elderly woman with COVID-19, enrolled during active disease. The sequencing input was peripheral blood. The CDR3 DNA reads TGTGCCAGCCGGGACACAGGGGTAGATACGCAGTATTTT. It is translated as CASRDTGVDTQYF.